These T cell receptor beta chains were read from a single sample in a study of blood T cell repertoires in COVID-19. TCRdb's copy holds only in-frame clones and misses some; the assay was immunoSEQ multiplex PCR. The sample holds 100,000 to 150,000 clones; approximately 91% are singletons and the top ten take approximately 1%. Sequenced input: peripheral blood. These receptor sequences come from a woman over 75 with acute or convalescent COVID-19. Both conserved end residues are part of each CDR3. D genes are given only for firm matches. Clone size is shown for a subset of rows, as once, few, many or a class of expanded clone.

len: 15
d_gene: NA
v_gene: TRBV19
abundance: NA
j_gene: TRBJ1-4
CDR3aa: CASTVSGYPNEKLFF
CDR3nt: TGTGCCAGTACCGTCTCAGGGTACCCTAATGAAAAACTGTTTTTT

len: 15
d_gene: NA
v_gene: TRBV11-1
abundance: NA
j_gene: TRBJ2-7
CDR3aa: CASSLDRAVLREQYF
CDR3nt: TGTGCCAGCAGCTTAGACAGGGCGGTCCTACGGGAGCAGTACTTC

len: 16
d_gene: TRBD1
v_gene: TRBV9
abundance: few
j_gene: TRBJ1-4
CDR3aa: CASSSFPPGGGEKLFF
CDR3nt: TGTGCCAGCAGCTCGTTTCCCCCAGGGGGCGGTGAAAAACTGTTTTTT

len: 14
d_gene: NA
v_gene: TRBV6-1
abundance: NA
j_gene: TRBJ1-2
CDR3aa: CASSEDLLKPGYTF
CDR3nt: TGTGCCAGCAGTGAAGACCTATTGAAGCCGGGCTACACCTTC

len: 17
d_gene: TRBD2
v_gene: TRBV5-4
abundance: NA
j_gene: TRBJ2-5
CDR3aa: CASSSRLAGGLLETQYF
CDR3nt: TGTGCCAGCAGCTCACGACTAGCGGGGGGTTTGTTAGAGACCCAGTACTTC

len: 15
d_gene: NA
v_gene: TRBV28
abundance: NA
j_gene: TRBJ1-6
CDR3aa: CASSFARVEGSPLHF
CDR3nt: TGTGCCAGCAGCTTCGCGCGCGTTGAGGGATCACCCCTCCACTTT

len: 15
d_gene: TRBD1
v_gene: TRBV2
abundance: few
j_gene: TRBJ1-5
CDR3aa: CASREQGVGNQPQHF
CDR3nt: TGTGCCAGCAGAGAACAGGGGGTCGGAAATCAGCCCCAGCATTTT

len: 14
d_gene: NA
v_gene: TRBV12-5
abundance: NA
j_gene: TRBJ2-5
CDR3aa: CASVPTRAGETQYF
CDR3nt: TGTGCTAGTGTCCCAACTAGGGCCGGAGAGACCCAGTACTTC

len: 14
d_gene: NA
v_gene: TRBV6-2/TRBV6-3
abundance: NA
j_gene: TRBJ1-2
CDR3aa: CASSYSIRVEGYTF
CDR3nt: TGTGCCAGCAGTTACTCGATCCGTGTAGAGGGCTACACCTTC

len: 18
d_gene: TRBD2
v_gene: TRBV28
abundance: NA
j_gene: TRBJ2-1
CDR3aa: CASSPPFGGRRGWNEQFF
CDR3nt: TGTGCCAGCAGCCCTCCCTTTGGCGGGAGGAGGGGGTGGAATGAGCAGTTCTTC

len: 15
d_gene: TRBD1
v_gene: TRBV5-1
abundance: NA
j_gene: TRBJ2-5
CDR3aa: CASSLVQGVEETQYF
CDR3nt: TGCGCCAGCAGCTTGGTTCAGGGGGTGGAAGAGACCCAGTACTTC

len: 12
d_gene: NA
v_gene: TRBV10-3
abundance: NA
j_gene: TRBJ2-7
CDR3aa: CAISETHYEQYF
CDR3nt: TGTGCCATCAGTGAGACACACTACGAGCAGTACTTC

len: 18
d_gene: TRBD1
v_gene: TRBV19
abundance: NA
j_gene: TRBJ1-5
CDR3aa: CASSRGQVGANSNQPQHF
CDR3nt: TGTGCCAGTAGCCGTGGACAGGTGGGTGCTAATAGCAATCAGCCCCAGCATTTT

len: 10
d_gene: NA
v_gene: TRBV20-1
abundance: NA
j_gene: TRBJ2-5
CDR3aa: CSAIGGPQYF
CDR3nt: TGCAGTGCTATTGGCGGGCCCCAGTACTTC

len: 13
d_gene: NA
v_gene: TRBV7-9
abundance: once
j_gene: TRBJ2-1
CDR3aa: CASRLQGGNEQFF
CDR3nt: TGTGCCAGCAGGTTACAGGGAGGGAATGAGCAGTTCTTC

len: 15
d_gene: TRBD1
v_gene: TRBV2
abundance: few
j_gene: TRBJ1-6
CDR3aa: CASSGDRVGNSPLHF
CDR3nt: TGTGCCAGCAGTGGTGACAGGGTGGGGAATTCACCCCTCCACTTT

len: 16
d_gene: TRBD2
v_gene: TRBV5-1
abundance: once
j_gene: TRBJ2-5
CDR3aa: CASSSGGRAFGETQYF
CDR3nt: TGCGCCAGCAGCTCTGGCGGGAGGGCCTTTGGGGAGACCCAGTACTTC

len: 13
d_gene: NA
v_gene: TRBV7-9
abundance: NA
j_gene: TRBJ1-2
CDR3aa: CASSFVPASGYTF
CDR3nt: TGTGCCAGCAGCTTTGTCCCAGCGAGCGGCTACACCTTC

len: 16
d_gene: TRBD1
v_gene: TRBV28
abundance: NA
j_gene: TRBJ2-2
CDR3aa: CASIPGQGFHTGELFF
CDR3nt: TGTGCCAGCATCCCCGGACAGGGTTTTCACACCGGGGAGCTGTTTTTT

len: 13
d_gene: NA
v_gene: TRBV4-2
abundance: NA
j_gene: TRBJ1-4
CDR3aa: CASRAPLNEKLFF
CDR3nt: TGTGCCAGCCGCGCCCCTCTTAATGAAAAACTGTTTTTT

len: 14
d_gene: NA
v_gene: TRBV9
abundance: NA
j_gene: TRBJ1-6
CDR3aa: CASSVEGRNSPLHF
CDR3nt: TGTGCCAGCAGCGTTGAGGGAAGGAATTCACCCCTCCACTTT

len: 11
d_gene: NA
v_gene: TRBV20-1
abundance: NA
j_gene: TRBJ2-7
CDR3aa: CSASKGVEQYF
CDR3nt: TGCAGTGCTAGTAAAGGGGTCGAGCAGTACTTC

len: 13
d_gene: TRBD2
v_gene: TRBV19
abundance: few
j_gene: TRBJ2-7
CDR3aa: CASRRAGGYEQYF
CDR3nt: TGTGCCAGTAGACGGGCGGGAGGATACGAGCAGTACTTC

len: 17
d_gene: NA
v_gene: TRBV7-2
abundance: NA
j_gene: TRBJ1-3
CDR3aa: CASSFFGLGLSGNTIYF
CDR3nt: TGTGCCAGCAGCTTTTTTGGTCTGGGGCTCTCTGGAAACACCATATATTTT

len: 13
d_gene: TRBD1
v_gene: TRBV12-3/TRBV12-4
abundance: once
j_gene: TRBJ2-7
CDR3aa: CASSADRVYEQYF
CDR3nt: TGTGCCAGCAGTGCCGACAGGGTTTACGAGCAGTACTTC

len: 14
d_gene: NA
v_gene: TRBV5-1
abundance: NA
j_gene: TRBJ1-1
CDR3aa: CASSSSGGVTEAFF
CDR3nt: TGCGCCAGCAGCTCCAGCGGGGGTGTCACTGAAGCTTTCTTT

len: 15
d_gene: NA
v_gene: TRBV3-1/TRBV3-2
abundance: NA
j_gene: TRBJ1-5
CDR3aa: CASSPGGGSNQPQHF
CDR3nt: TGTGCCAGCAGCCCCGGGGGGGGAAGCAATCAGCCCCAGCATTTT

len: 14
d_gene: NA
v_gene: TRBV6-5
abundance: NA
j_gene: TRBJ1-6
CDR3aa: CASRGQGINSPLHF
CDR3nt: TGTGCCAGCAGGGGGCAGGGAATAAATTCACCCCTCCACTTT

len: 12
d_gene: TRBD1
v_gene: TRBV2
abundance: NA
j_gene: TRBJ1-2
CDR3aa: CASRGTGLGYTF
CDR3nt: TGTGCCAGCAGGGGGACAGGGCTCGGCTACACCTTC

len: 16
d_gene: TRBD2
v_gene: TRBV28
abundance: NA
j_gene: TRBJ2-1
CDR3aa: CASSAPLAGGYNEQFF
CDR3nt: TGTGCCAGCAGTGCTCCTCTAGCGGGAGGGTACAATGAGCAGTTCTTC

len: 13
d_gene: NA
v_gene: TRBV2
abundance: NA
j_gene: TRBJ2-3
CDR3aa: CASTSRPTDTQYF
CDR3nt: TGTGCCAGCACCTCCCGTCCCACAGATACGCAGTATTTT

len: 15
d_gene: NA
v_gene: TRBV27
abundance: once
j_gene: TRBJ1-5
CDR3aa: CASSLRGGRGQPQHF
CDR3nt: TGTGCCAGCAGTTTGAGGGGGGGGCGCGGCCAGCCCCAGCATTTT

len: 15
d_gene: TRBD1
v_gene: TRBV25-1
abundance: NA
j_gene: TRBJ2-1
CDR3aa: CASSVVGTAYNEQFF
CDR3nt: TGTGCCAGCAGTGTTGTCGGGACAGCTTACAATGAGCAGTTCTTC

len: 15
d_gene: NA
v_gene: TRBV4-2
abundance: NA
j_gene: TRBJ1-4
CDR3aa: CASSIRQVKGEKLFF
CDR3nt: TGTGCCAGCAGCATTCGACAGGTAAAGGGTGAAAAACTGTTTTTT

len: 12
d_gene: NA
v_gene: TRBV18
abundance: once
j_gene: TRBJ2-7
CDR3aa: CASSPNRDEQYF
CDR3nt: TGTGCCAGCTCACCGAACAGGGACGAGCAGTACTTC

len: 14
d_gene: NA
v_gene: TRBV4-1
abundance: many
j_gene: TRBJ1-1
CDR3aa: CASRGPLQNTEAFF
CDR3nt: TGCGCCAGCAGGGGGCCGCTCCAGAACACTGAAGCTTTCTTT

len: 14
d_gene: NA
v_gene: TRBV7-6
abundance: NA
j_gene: TRBJ1-3
CDR3aa: CASSLRLSGNTIYF
CDR3nt: TGTGCCAGCAGCTTGCGTCTCTCTGGAAACACCATATATTTT

len: 15
d_gene: NA
v_gene: TRBV6-6
abundance: NA
j_gene: TRBJ1-3
CDR3aa: CASSPSESSGNTIYF
CDR3nt: TGTGCCAGCAGCCCCAGCGAAAGCTCTGGAAACACCATATATTTT

len: 14
d_gene: TRBD1
v_gene: TRBV7-6
abundance: NA
j_gene: TRBJ2-5
CDR3aa: CASSSGTVRETQYF
CDR3nt: TGTGCCAGCAGCTCAGGGACAGTAAGAGAGACCCAGTACTTC

len: 17
d_gene: TRBD2
v_gene: TRBV6-2/TRBV6-3
abundance: NA
j_gene: TRBJ2-5
CDR3aa: CASSYSITSGAKETQYF
CDR3nt: TGTGCCAGCAGTTACTCGATCACTAGCGGGGCCAAAGAGACCCAGTACTTC

len: 20
d_gene: TRBD2
v_gene: TRBV2
abundance: NA
j_gene: TRBJ2-1
CDR3aa: CASSEPSTTSGSYRGNEQFF
CDR3nt: TGTGCCAGCAGTGAACCTTCGACGACTAGCGGGAGCTATAGGGGTAATGAGCAGTTCTTC

len: 13
d_gene: TRBD2
v_gene: TRBV5-4
abundance: NA
j_gene: TRBJ2-4
CDR3aa: CASKIGGRDIQYF
CDR3nt: TGTGCCAGCAAAATAGGAGGGAGGGACATTCAGTACTTC

len: 14
d_gene: NA
v_gene: TRBV5-1
abundance: NA
j_gene: TRBJ1-5
CDR3aa: CASSLDPTVQPQHF
CDR3nt: TGCGCCAGCAGCTTGGACCCAACGGTACAGCCCCAGCATTTT

len: 16
d_gene: TRBD1
v_gene: TRBV5-1
abundance: NA
j_gene: TRBJ2-5
CDR3aa: CASSLGPQGAQETQYF
CDR3nt: TGCGCCAGCAGCTTGGGGCCACAGGGGGCCCAAGAGACCCAGTACTTC

len: 12
d_gene: NA
v_gene: TRBV4-3
abundance: few
j_gene: TRBJ2-5
CDR3aa: CASSHLQETQYF
CDR3nt: TGCGCCAGCAGCCACCTACAAGAGACCCAGTACTTC

len: 17
d_gene: TRBD1
v_gene: TRBV4-1
abundance: NA
j_gene: TRBJ1-1
CDR3aa: CASSQDPGGRVGTEAFF
CDR3nt: TGCGCCAGCAGCCAAGATCCAGGGGGCAGGGTTGGAACTGAAGCTTTCTTT

len: 15
d_gene: NA
v_gene: TRBV2
abundance: few
j_gene: TRBJ2-1
CDR3aa: CASSLIRTSYNEQFF
CDR3nt: TGTGCCAGCAGTCTCATTCGGACTTCGTACAATGAGCAGTTCTTC

len: 14
d_gene: NA
v_gene: TRBV19
abundance: NA
j_gene: TRBJ1-1
CDR3aa: CASSIDLFDTEAFF
CDR3nt: TGTGCCAGTAGTATAGATCTATTTGACACTGAAGCTTTCTTT

len: 12
d_gene: NA
v_gene: TRBV25-1
abundance: NA
j_gene: TRBJ1-3
CDR3aa: CASRGAGNTIYF
CDR3nt: TGTGCCAGCAGGGGGGCGGGAAACACCATATATTTT

len: 15
d_gene: NA
v_gene: TRBV7-3
abundance: NA
j_gene: TRBJ2-1
CDR3aa: CASSPGQYSYNEQFF
CDR3nt: TGTGCCAGCAGCCCTGGACAGTACTCCTACAATGAGCAGTTCTTC

len: 17
d_gene: TRBD1
v_gene: TRBV10-3
abundance: few
j_gene: TRBJ1-2
CDR3aa: CAISESKGTGVPYGYTF
CDR3nt: TGTGCCATCAGTGAGTCGAAGGGGACAGGGGTACCCTATGGCTACACCTTC

len: 15
d_gene: TRBD2
v_gene: TRBV5-6
abundance: NA
j_gene: TRBJ2-1
CDR3aa: CASSFRTSGRDEQFF
CDR3nt: TGTGCCAGCAGCTTTCGGACTAGCGGGAGGGATGAGCAGTTCTTC

len: 15
d_gene: NA
v_gene: TRBV27
abundance: NA
j_gene: TRBJ1-5
CDR3aa: CASSPPAGNNQPQHF
CDR3nt: TGTGCCAGCAGTCCCCCCGCAGGCAACAATCAGCCCCAGCATTTT